These 20 T cell receptor beta chains originate from one sample sequenced in a study of shared clonotypes between healthy human individuals. Sequencing used immunoSEQ multiplex PCR; TCRdb keeps in-frame clones, though not all of them. The table records over 400,000 clones, roughly 95% of them present only once. Sequencing used naive CD4+ T cells sorted from blood. The subset here: CD45RA+ positively selected. Receptors originate from a woman aged 25 to 45 in good health.

The chain employs TRBV7-6 and TRBJ2-7; TRBD1 agrees at 8 bases. V lost 0 bases to trimming and J lost 4 bases; unmatched junction nucleotides: 8. CDR1 and CDR2 (germline): SGHVS, FNYEAQ. The CDR3 spans 16 residues. The CDR3 here is CASSLARTGTGYEQYF. In DNA, the CDR3 is TGTGCCAGCAGCTTAGCGCGGACAGGGACTGGATACGAGCAGTACTTC.

The chain is built from TRBV19 and TRBJ1-1; D unclear. Germline V lookup: CDR1 LNHDA, CDR2 SQIVND (reference sequence). Deletions cut 3 bases from V and 3 bases from J, with 5 bases between. The CDR3 has 12 residues. The CDR3 protein is CASSIDYTEAFF. CDR3 DNA: TGTGCCAGTAGTATTGACTACACTGAAGCTTTCTTT.

CDR3 DNA: TGTGCCAGCAGTGACCGGACAGGATCGGGCTATGGCTACACCTTC. Protein sequence: CASSDRTGSGYGYTF. The chain joins TRBV6-6 to TRBJ1-2; 7 bases agree with TRBD1. Per germline, CDR1 MNHNY and CDR2 SVGAGI (reference sequence). Germline trimming cut 5 bases from V and 4 bases from J; bases unmatched to any gene: 10. There are 15 residues in the CDR3.

The chain uses TRBV2 and TRBJ2-7; 8 bases line up with TRBD2. Germline CDR1 is SNHLY and CDR2 is FYNNEI. The V gene end was trimmed by 4 bases and the J gene end by 2 bases; junction bases not matched to a gene: 10. The CDR3 spans 16 residues. The CDR3 nucleotides are TGTGCCAGCAGTGGGGTCGTAGCGGGACTACCCTACGAGCAGTACTTC. It encodes CASSGVVAGLPYEQYF.

The V gene is TRBV5-1, the J gene TRBJ2-7, with D possibly matching TRBD1 (6 bases). CDR3 length equals 14 residues. The germline V gene encodes CDR1 SGHRS and CDR2 YFSETQ. V was trimmed by 2 bases and J by 4 bases, leaving 13 bases between them. CDR3 nucleotides: TGCGCCAGCAGCTTACAGGACAGCACTTACGAGCAGTACTTC. It codes for CASSLQDSTYEQYF. Using reference TRBV5-1 and TRBJ2-7 for the parts outside the CDR3, the full variable domain is KAGVTQTPRYLIKTRGQQVTLSCSPISGHRSVSWYQQTPGQGLQFLFEYFSETQRNKGNFPGRFSGRQFSNSRSEMNVSTLELGDSALYLCASSLQDSTYEQYFGPGTRLTVT.

This chain connects TRBV4-2 to TRBJ2-5; D is undetermined. The V gene's germline CDR1 is LGHNA and CDR2 YNFKEQ. CDR3 length: 14 amino acids. Trimming removed 4 bases at V and 5 bases at J, with 14 bases between. CDR3 in DNA: TGTGCCAGCAGCCCCCTATGGGCCGGCGAGACCCAGTACTTC. Its translation: CASSPLWAGETQYF.

CDR3 loop: CARVVAGEVEQYF. CDR3 nucleotides: TGTGCCAGGGTAGTAGCGGGAGAGGTTGAGCAGTACTTC. This sequence joins TRBV27 and TRBJ2-5; 9 bases map to TRBD2. The ends lost 9 bases at V and 11 bases at J; junction bases unmatched: 13. Germline lookup yields CDR1 MNHEY and CDR2 SMNVEV (reference sequence). CDR3 length equals 13 residues.

The V and J genes are TRBV2 and TRBJ2-1; 10 nucleotides agree with TRBD2. Trimming at V came to 4 bases and at J to 5 bases, leaving 17 bases not matched to a gene. Germline lookup yields CDR1 SNHLY and CDR2 FYNNEI. The length of the CDR3 is 19 residues. The CDR3 DNA is TGTGCCAGCAGTGGGGGGCTAGCGGGAGTTAAATCCCCCCACAATGAGCAGTTCTTC. Protein product: CASSGGLAGVKSPHNEQFF. The complete variable domain, with remaining parts taken from reference TRBV2 and TRBJ2-1, reads EPEVTQTPSHQVTQMGQEVILRCVPISNHLYFYWYRQILGQKVEFLVSFYNNEISEKSEIFDDQFSVERPDGSNFTLKIRSTKLEDSAMYFCASSGGLAGVKSPHNEQFFGPGTRLTVL.

The chain combines TRBV19 with TRBJ1-2; D unresolved. V was pared by 0 bases and J by 4 bases, with 12 bases between. Per germline, CDR1 LNHDA and CDR2 SQIVND (reference sequence). The CDR3 extends over 15 amino acids. CDR3 protein: CASSIEMDGFYGYTF. Written as DNA, the CDR3 is TGTGCCAGTAGTATAGAGATGGACGGGTTCTATGGCTACACCTTC.

The CDR3 protein is CASSSSGEETQYF. CDR3 nucleotide sequence: TGCGCCAGCAGCTCTAGCGGGGAAGAGACCCAGTACTTC. The rearrangement uses TRBV10-1 and TRBJ2-5; the match to TRBD2 covers 9 bases. CDR3 size: 13 residues. The germline CDR1 and CDR2 sequences are WNHNN and SYGVQD (reference sequence). After removal of 6 bases from V and 3 bases from J, the junction contained 2 bases not matched to a gene.

The rearrangement links TRBV6-1 to TRBJ1-2, with D unresolved. This CDR3 is 12 amino acids long. The V end lost 6 bases, the J end lost 4 bases, and 9 bases lay between the germline ends. Germline V gives CDR1 MNHNS, CDR2 SASEGT. CDR3 region: CASRDLPYGYTF. The CDR3 DNA sequence: TGTGCCAGCAGGGACCTCCCCTATGGCTACACCTTC.

The chain uses TRBV11-3 and TRBJ2-1, with D possibly matching TRBD2 (6 bases). Germline lookup yields CDR1 SGHNT and CDR2 YENEEA. With 2 bases removed from V and 7 bases from J, the gap between germline ends came to 27 bases. The CDR3 loop spans 19 amino acids. The CDR3 DNA sequence: TGTGCCAGCAGCTTAATAGTATCCCAGGGAGCGGGTAGATTGAATGAGCAGTTCTTC. Its translation: CASSLIVSQGAGRLNEQFF.

The chain couples TRBV5-4 to TRBJ2-1, with 13 bases identical to TRBD2. Unmatched junction bases numbered 4, after V lost 4 bases and J lost 0 bases. The CDR3 has 17 amino acids. Per germline, CDR1 SGHNT and CDR2 YYREEE (reference sequence). The CDR3 protein is CASSLGLAGNSYNEQFF. The CDR3 DNA follows: TGTGCCAGCAGCCTGGGACTAGCGGGAAACTCCTACAATGAGCAGTTCTTC.

Here the CDR3 reads CASSLLLAGLNRNEQFF. The CDR3 coding sequence is TGTGCCAGCAGCTTGCTGCTAGCGGGACTAAATAGAAATGAGCAGTTCTTC. V is TRBV5-4 and J is TRBJ2-1; 9 bases fit TRBD2. The germline gives CDR1 SGHNT, CDR2 YYREEE (reference sequence). J lost 7 bases, V lost 1 base, and 12 bases had no gene match. The CDR3 length is 17 residues.

The chain combines TRBV2 with TRBJ1-5; 11 bases fit TRBD1. Germline CDR1 and CDR2: SNHLY and FYNNEI. With 4 bases clipped from V and 7 bases from J, the junction kept 3 bases outside the gene matches. This CDR3 comprises 14 residues. The CDR3 loop reads CASSGTGGRQPQHF. CDR3 bases: TGTGCCAGCAGTGGGACAGGGGGCCGGCAGCCCCAGCATTTT.

This clone was seen once. This rearrangement joins TRBV29-1 to TRBJ1-1, with unresolved D. The germline V gene has CDR1 SQVTM and CDR2 ANQGSEA. The CDR3 covers 13 residues. V was clipped by 7 bases and J by 6 bases, with 18 bases between them. The CDR3 is CSGSRTDLPEAFF. DNA of the CDR3: TGCAGCGGATCCAGGACGGATTTGCCTGAAGCTTTCTTT.

This chain links TRBV7-8 with TRBJ2-1; D might be TRBD2 (7 bases). CDR1 SGHVS and CDR2 FQNEAQ come from the germline V gene. The CDR3 spans 16 residues. The ends were cut back, 5 bases at V and 5 bases at J, with 19 bases in the middle. CDR3 sequence reads: CASSPGSWGGHNEQFF. The CDR3 bases are TGTGCCAGCAGCCCAGGGTCGTGGGGGGGCCACAATGAGCAGTTCTTC.

The chain employs TRBV6-6 and TRBJ2-7; 12 nucleotides align to TRBD1. The CDR3 has 15 residues. Germline V gives CDR1 MNHNY, CDR2 SVGAGI (reference sequence). V dropped 4 bases and J dropped 7; count of bases not matched to a gene: 8. CDR3 DNA: TGTGCCAGCAGTTCCGGGACAGGGGGCGCCGGTGAGCAGTACTTC. The encoded protein is CASSSGTGGAGEQYF.

The chain employs TRBV28 and TRBJ2-5; D ambiguous. The J call may be mistaken, given a closer DNA end match to TRBJ2-7. The V gene's germline CDR1 is MDHEN and CDR2 SYDVKM. There are 13 residues in the CDR3. Written as DNA, the CDR3 is TGTGCCAGCAGTTTGATTGGGCAACACGAGCAGTACTTC. This translates into CASSLIGQHEQYF.

The V and J genes are TRBV5-6 and TRBJ2-7, with 7 bases matching TRBD1. Germline CDR1 SGHDT, CDR2 YYEEEE. Trimming cost V 3 bases and J 7 bases; bases outside gene matches: 13. This CDR3 has 15 amino acids. In DNA, the CDR3 is TGTGCCAGCAGCTGGACAGGAGTACCTTTGTCTGAGCAGTACTTC. It is translated as CASSWTGVPLSEQYF.